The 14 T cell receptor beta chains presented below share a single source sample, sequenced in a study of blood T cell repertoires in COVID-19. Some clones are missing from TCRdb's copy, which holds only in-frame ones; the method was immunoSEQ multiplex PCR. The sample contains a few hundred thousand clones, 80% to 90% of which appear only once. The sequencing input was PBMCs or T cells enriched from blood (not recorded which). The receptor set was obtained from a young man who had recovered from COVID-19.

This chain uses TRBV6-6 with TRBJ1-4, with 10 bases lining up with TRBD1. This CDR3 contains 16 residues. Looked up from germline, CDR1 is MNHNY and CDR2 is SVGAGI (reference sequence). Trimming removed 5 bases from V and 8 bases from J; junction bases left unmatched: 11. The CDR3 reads CASSHPGQGSGEKLFF. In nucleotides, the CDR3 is TGTGCCAGCAGTCATCCGGGACAGGGGTCTGGGGAAAAACTGTTTTTT.

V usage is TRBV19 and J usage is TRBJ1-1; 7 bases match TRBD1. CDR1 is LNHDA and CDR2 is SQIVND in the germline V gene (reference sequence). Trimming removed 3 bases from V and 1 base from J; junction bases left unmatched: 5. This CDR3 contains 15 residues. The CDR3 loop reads CASSIPAGGNTEAFF. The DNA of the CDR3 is TGTGCCAGTAGTATCCCAGCAGGGGGGAACACTGAAGCTTTCTTT.

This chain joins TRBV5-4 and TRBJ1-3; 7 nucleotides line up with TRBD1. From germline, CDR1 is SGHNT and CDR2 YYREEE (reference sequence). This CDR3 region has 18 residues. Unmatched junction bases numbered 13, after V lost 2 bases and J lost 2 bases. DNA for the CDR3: TGTGCCAGCAGCTTCCGGGACAGAAAAACCCGAGCTGGAAACACCATATATTTT. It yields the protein CASSFRDRKTRAGNTIYF.

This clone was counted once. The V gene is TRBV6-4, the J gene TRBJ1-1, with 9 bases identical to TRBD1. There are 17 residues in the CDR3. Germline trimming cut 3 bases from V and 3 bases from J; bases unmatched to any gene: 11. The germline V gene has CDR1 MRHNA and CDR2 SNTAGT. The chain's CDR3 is CASSDETGGREDTEAFF. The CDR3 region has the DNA TGTGCCAGCAGTGATGAGACAGGGGGACGTGAGGACACTGAAGCTTTCTTT.

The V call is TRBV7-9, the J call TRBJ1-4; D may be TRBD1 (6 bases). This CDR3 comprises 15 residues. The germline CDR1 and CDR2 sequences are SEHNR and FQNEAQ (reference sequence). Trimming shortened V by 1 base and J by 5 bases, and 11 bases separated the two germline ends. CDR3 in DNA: TGTGCCAGCAGCTTAGAGACAGGCTTAAATGAAAAACTGTTTTTT. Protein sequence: CASSLETGLNEKLFF.

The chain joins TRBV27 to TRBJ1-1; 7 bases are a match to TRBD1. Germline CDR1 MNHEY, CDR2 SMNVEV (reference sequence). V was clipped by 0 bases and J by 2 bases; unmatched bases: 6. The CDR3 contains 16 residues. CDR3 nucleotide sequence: TGTGCCAGCAGTTTATCGCGCAGGGGGTATAACACTGAAGCTTTCTTT. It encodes CASSLSRRGYNTEAFF.

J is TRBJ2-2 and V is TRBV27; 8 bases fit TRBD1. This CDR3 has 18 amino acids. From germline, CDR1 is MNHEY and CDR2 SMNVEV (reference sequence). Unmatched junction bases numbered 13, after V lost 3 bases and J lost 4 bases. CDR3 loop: CASSLRIQGARVTGELFF. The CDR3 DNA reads TGTGCCAGCAGTTTGCGTATCCAGGGGGCTCGTGTCACCGGGGAGCTGTTTTTT.

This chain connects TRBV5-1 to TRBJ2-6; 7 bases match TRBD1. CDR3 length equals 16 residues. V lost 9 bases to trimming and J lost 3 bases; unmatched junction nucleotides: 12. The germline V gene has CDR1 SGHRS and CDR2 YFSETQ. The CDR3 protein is CATSKQGLGGANVLTF. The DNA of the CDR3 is TGCGCCACCTCGAAACAGGGGTTGGGTGGGGCCAACGTCCTGACTTTC. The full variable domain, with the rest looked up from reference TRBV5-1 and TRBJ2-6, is KAGVTQTPRYLIKTRGQQVTLSCSPISGHRSVSWYQQTPGQGLQFLFEYFSETQRNKGNFPGRFSGRQFSNSRSEMNVSTLELGDSALYLCATSKQGLGGANVLTFGAGSRLTVL.

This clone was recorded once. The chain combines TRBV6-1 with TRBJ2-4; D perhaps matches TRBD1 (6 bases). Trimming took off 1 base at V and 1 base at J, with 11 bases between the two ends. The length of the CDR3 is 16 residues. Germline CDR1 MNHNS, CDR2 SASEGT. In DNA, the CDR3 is TGTGCCAGCAGTGAAGGGGGGCCGGGGGCCAAAAACATTCAGTACTTC. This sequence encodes CASSEGGPGAKNIQYF.

The CDR3 reads CASRRQGSYGYTF. CDR3 DNA: TGTGCCAGCAGACGACAGGGTTCCTATGGCTACACCTTC. The V gene is TRBV13, the J gene TRBJ1-2; 7 bases are a match to TRBD1. The V segment lost 6 bases and the J segment 4 bases; nucleotides outside the gene matches: 5. Germline-derived CDR1 and CDR2 are PRHDT and FYEKMQ (reference sequence). The CDR3 is 13 amino acids.

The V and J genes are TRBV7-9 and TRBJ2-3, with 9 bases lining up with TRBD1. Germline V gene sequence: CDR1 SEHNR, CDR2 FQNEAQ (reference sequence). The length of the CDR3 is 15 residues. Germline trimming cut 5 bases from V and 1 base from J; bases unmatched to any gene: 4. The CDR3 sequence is CASSRWDRGTDTQYF. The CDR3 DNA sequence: TGTGCCAGCAGCCGTTGGGACAGGGGCACAGATACGCAGTATTTT. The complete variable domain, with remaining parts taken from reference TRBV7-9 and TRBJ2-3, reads DTGVSQNPRHKITKRGQNVTFRCDPISEHNRLYWYRQTLGQGPEFLTYFQNEAQLEKSRLLSDRFSAERPKGSFSTLEIQRTEQGDSAMYLCASSRWDRGTDTQYFGPGTRLTVL.

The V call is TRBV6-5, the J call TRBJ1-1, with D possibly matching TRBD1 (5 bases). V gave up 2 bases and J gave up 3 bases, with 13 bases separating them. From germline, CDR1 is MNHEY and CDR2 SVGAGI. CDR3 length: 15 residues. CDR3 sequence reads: CASSYPGGIYTEAFF. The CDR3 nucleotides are TGTGCCAGCAGTTACCCCGGGGGGATCTACACTGAAGCTTTCTTT.

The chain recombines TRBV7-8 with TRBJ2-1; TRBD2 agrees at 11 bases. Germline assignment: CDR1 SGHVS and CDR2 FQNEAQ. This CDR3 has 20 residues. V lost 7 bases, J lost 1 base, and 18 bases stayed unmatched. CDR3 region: CASTGGLGLAGGLSYNEQFF. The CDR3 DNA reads TGTGCCAGCACAGGGGGACTCGGGCTAGCGGGGGGACTTTCCTACAATGAGCAGTTCTTC.

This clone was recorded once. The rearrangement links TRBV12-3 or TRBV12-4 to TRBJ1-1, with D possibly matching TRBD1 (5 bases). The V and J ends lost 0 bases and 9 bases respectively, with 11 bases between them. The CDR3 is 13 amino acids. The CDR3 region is CASSLAPGVQAFF. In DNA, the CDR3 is TGTGCCAGCAGTTTAGCGCCGGGGGTCCAAGCTTTCTTT.